What follows is one TCR beta chain and its context. Its specificity is unknown. CDR1 is SGHTS and CDR2 is YDEGEE in the germline V gene. CDR3 length: 14 residues. Trimming removed 6 bases from V and 8 bases from J; junction bases left unmatched: 11. This record comes from a study of cytomegalovirus exposure and HLA in healthy donors. At the level of the study: The Caucasian-associated ancestry cluster contained 81% of the 300 to 450 genotyped donors.

Study-wide results and caveats: A later examination showed that TCR association rates differed by HLA locus, with DRB1 most and HLA-C fewest.

With 60 Vbeta and 13 Jbeta primers, the PCR was carried out. The data were produced by immunoSEQ multiplex PCR, yet TCRdb's version contains in-frame clones alone and is incomplete. The sample yields fewer than 70,000 clones, 74% seen once. The sequenced sample consisted of PBMCs. This receptor was obtained from a woman aged 55-70 years in good health and CMV-seropositive. This chain uses TRBV5-8 with TRBJ1-2, with 9 positions matching TRBD1. This CDR3 is CASILQGAVGGYTF. As DNA, the CDR3 is TGTGCCAGCATCCTACAGGGGGCTGTCGGCGGCTACACCTTC.